These T cell receptor beta chains were read from a single sample in a study of beta chain features in type 1 diabetes. The method was immunoSEQ multiplex PCR; TCRdb's version includes in-frame clones alone and lacks a portion of them. The repertoire holds 300,000 to 400,000 clones, with around 8% as singletons. Sample: central memory CD4+ T cells from blood. These receptors all come from a young woman in good health. Both conserved end residues are part of each CDR3. A D gene is named only where the DNA matches it firmly. Not every row has a clone size; where given, it reads once, few, many or a size class.

many TRBJ2-5 12 TRBV29-1 . TGCAGCGTTGCTGGCAGCCAAGAGACCCAGTACTTC CSVAGSQETQYF
few TRBJ2-5 13 TRBV6-5 . TGTGCCAGCAGAAGAGGGGATTTGAAGACCCAGTACTTC CASRRGDLKTQYF
many TRBJ2-7 14 TRBV11-2 TRBD1 TGTGCCAGCAGCTTAGATACCGGGACAGGGGAGCAGTACTTC CASSLDTGTGEQYF
few TRBJ1-1 15 TRBV18 . TGTGCCAGCTCACCCCGCGACGTCATGAACACTGAAGCTTTCTTT CASSPRDVMNTEAFF
. TRBJ2-1 16 TRBV6-6 TRBD2 TGTGCCAGCAGTTACATAAAGGGAGGGGCTGACAATGAGCAGTTCTTC CASSYIKGGADNEQFF
many TRBJ2-5 15 TRBV5-6 . TGTGCCAGCAGCTTGGGTTGGGGGACGGGGGAGACCCAGTACTTC CASSLGWGTGETQYF
many TRBJ2-7 14 TRBV7-2 . TGTGCCAGCAGCCCAGTTTGGCGTTCCTACGAGCAGTACTTC CASSPVWRSYEQYF
few TRBJ2-1 13 TRBV25-1 TRBD2 TGTGCCAGCAGCCCTAGCGGGAGGGCCTTGAAGTTCTTC CASSPSGRALKFF
. TRBJ2-1 12 TRBV11-2 TRBD1 TGTGCCAGCACCCGGACAGGGGATGAGCAGTTCTTC CASTRTGDEQFF
. TRBJ2-2 13 TRBV5-1 TRBD1 TGCGCCAGCAGCGGACAGGTCTCCGGGGAGCTGTTTTTT CASSGQVSGELFF
few TRBJ2-5 13 TRBV7-2 . TGTGCCAGCAGCGACAGGATCCAAGAGACCCAGTACTTC CASSDRIQETQYF
. TRBJ2-7 17 TRBV4-3 TRBD2 TGCGCCAGCAGCCAAGGAGGCCCCGTAGCGGGAGTCCACGAGCAGTACTTC CASSQGGPVAGVHEQYF
. TRBJ2-6 18 TRBV28 TRBD1 TGTGCCAGTTCTGGGACAGACCAATTCGTCTCTGGGGCCAACGTCCTGACTTTC CASSGTDQFVSGANVLTF
few TRBJ2-3 14 TRBV7-2 . TGTGCCAGCAGCCCTAGTGGTGGCACAGATACGCAGTATTTT CASSPSGGTDTQYF
. TRBJ1-5 13 TRBV18 . TGTGCCAGCCAGGGTTTTGGCAATCAGCCCCAGCATTTT CASQGFGNQPQHF
. TRBJ1-2 13 TRBV6-5 . TGTGCCAGCAGTTACGGGTACAGGGCTGGCTACACCTTC CASSYGYRAGYTF
. TRBJ2-3 13 TRBV29-1 TRBD1 TGCAGCGTTGGGGGGACAGGGAGAGATACGCAGTATTTT CSVGGTGRDTQYF
. TRBJ2-1 14 TRBV27 . TGTGCCAGCAGTTCTTCCCTCATAGTAGTTGAGCAGTTCTTC CASSSSLIVVEQFF
few TRBJ1-1 13 TRBV10-3 . TGTGCCATCACTCGGGAACAGAACACTGAAGCTTTCTTT CAITREQNTEAFF
few TRBJ2-3 14 TRBV6-6 . TGTGCCAGCAGCCGGGCTGGAGGTGCAGATACGCAGTATTTT CASSRAGGADTQYF
. TRBJ1-2 12 TRBV28 . TGTGCCAGCACCATCTCGACATCGGAAGTCTCCTTC CASTISTSEVSF
. TRBJ2-1 14 TRBV18 TRBD1 TGTGCCAGCTCACCAACGGGACAGGGTCTAGAGCAGTTCTTC CASSPTGQGLEQFF
. TRBJ2-5 12 TRBV2 . TGTGCCAGTGGGGTGGTTAGGGAGACCCAGTACTTC CASGVVRETQYF
. TRBJ2-5 12 TRBV7-3 . TGTGCCAGCAGCTTAGGCCAAGAGACCCAGTACTTC CASSLGQETQYF
many TRBJ2-2 15 TRBV6-1 . TGTGCCGCCCGGGGTGTGGCAGTGAACACCGGGGAGCTGTTTTTT CAARGVAVNTGELFF
few TRBJ1-2 13 TRBV5-6 . TGTGCCAGCTTTTTCTGGGGTTCGGATGGCTACACCTTC CASFFWGSDGYTF
few TRBJ2-3 15 TRBV9 . TGTGCCAGCAGCGGCAGACCAGTTCCGACAGATACGCAGTATTTT CASSGRPVPTDTQYF
. TRBJ2-7 15 TRBV7-8 . TGTGCCAGCAGCTTAGCTTACAGGGACCGGGGGGAGCAGTACTTC CASSLAYRDRGEQYF
. TRBJ2-1 19 TRBV4-2 TRBD2 TGTGCCAGCAGCCAAGTGTTGGGTGAACAAGCGGGAGGGTTCAATGAGCAGTTCTTC CASSQVLGEQAGGFNEQFF
few TRBJ2-2 13 TRBV14 TRBD1 TGTGCCAGCAGCCGACAGGGATTCGGGGAGCTGTTTTTT CASSRQGFGELFF
few TRBJ2-1 15 TRBV14 . TGTGCCAGCAGCCAATCCCACGACAGGTATAGCGAGCAGTTCTTC CASSQSHDRYSEQFF
. TRBJ2-3 16 TRBV2 TRBD1 TGTGCCAGCAGTGACGTTGGGACAGGGAGCATAGATACGCAGTATTTT CASSDVGTGSIDTQYF
. TRBJ1-1 15 TRBV5-1 . TGCGCCAGCAGCTTGGTAGCGGGAAGTGGGACTGAAGCTTTCTTT CASSLVAGSGTEAFF
. TRBJ2-3 16 TRBV18 TRBD2 TGTGCCAGCTCACCGCCAACTAGCGGGAGGATAGATACGCAGTATTTT CASSPPTSGRIDTQYF
few TRBJ2-1 16 TRBV7-9 . TGTGCCAGCAGCCAAGATCCAGCCTCCACGGGGAATGAGCAGTTCTTC CASSQDPASTGNEQFF
few TRBJ2-2 15 TRBV28 TRBD1 TGTGCCAGCAGATCCCGACAGGGGGTCTCCGGGGAGCTGTTTTTT CASRSRQGVSGELFF
. TRBJ2-1 14 TRBV7-3 . TGTGCCAGCAGCCGACGGGGGGCTCACAATGAGCAGTTCTTC CASSRRGAHNEQFF
many TRBJ2-3 13 TRBV7-2 . TGTGCCAGCAGGGTACCCAGCACAGATACGCAGTATTTT CASRVPSTDTQYF